This T cell receptor (beta chain) derives from a study of cytomegalovirus exposure and HLA in healthy donors. Study background: As an earlier analysis found, 180 million or so T cells yielded 100 million to 130 million unique TCR beta sequences.

Worth noting for this clone: Antigen specificity is unknown.

Whole-study results and caveats: The study labeled fewer than 200 TCR beta chains cytomegalovirus-associated. A link between a missense DCLRE1C variant and TCR beta V- and J-gene trimming emerged from a later analysis.

The CDR3 length is 14 residues. Germline-derived CDR1 and CDR2 are SGHDT and YYEEEE. V lost 2 bases and J 6 bases, leaving 11 bases between the germline ends. With 60 Vbeta and 13 Jbeta primers, the PCR was carried out. The table came from immunoSEQ multiplex PCR; TCRdb's copy has only in-frame clones and leaves some out. The sample carries about 140,000 clones, around 80% recorded once. The V and J genes are TRBV5-6 and TRBJ2-2; D is undetermined. The sequenced material came from PBMCs. The TCR was taken from a man in his forties in good health and CMV-seropositive. Written as DNA, the CDR3 is TGTGCCAGCAGCTTATTGGGCACCTCCGGGGAGCTGTTTTTT. This codes for CASSLLGTSGELFF.